Listed here are 27 T cell receptor beta chains from one sample, sequenced in a study of human T cells and chemical hapten exposure. Each CDR3 protein gets one entry after TCRdb re-called the RACE reads with MiXCR. Here the sample spans roughly 380,000 distinct CDR3 sequences, 4.8% being singletons. Time point described: patch test 1, 2 weeks after DPC sensitization. Treatment indicated: therapeutic diphenylcyclopropenone sensitization with weekly scalp DPC. The sample here was whole blood, taken in connection with sensitization to the hapten diphenylcyclopropenone (DPC). The source is a woman aged 50 to 60 with alopecia areata. Some clones in this sample may be carry-over from other donors' samples.

The table lists this clonotype with many counts. The rearrangement uses TRBV28 and TRBJ1-5, with 9 bases identical to TRBD1. V gave up 10 bases and J gave up 7 bases; unmatched junction bases: 14. The CDR3 consists of 15 residues. CDR1 and CDR2 from the germline V gene are MDHEN and SYDVKM. The CDR3, as DNA: TGTGCCACCAACGAGATCACAGGGGGCGAACAGCCCCAGCATTTT. Amino acids: CATNEITGGEQPQHF.

The V call is TRBV10-3, the J call TRBJ2-3; TRBD2 matches 7 bases. The CDR3 extends over 15 amino acids. The V gene end was trimmed by 2 bases and the J gene end by 4 bases; junction bases not matched to a gene: 6. Per the germline V gene, CDR1 is ENHRY and CDR2 is SYGVKD. The CDR3 DNA reads TGTGCCATCAGTGAGGTTGGGGAGGGGTCAGATACGCAGTATTTT. Translated: CAISEVGEGSDTQYF.

In this sample, this clonotype turned up many times. The CDR3 loop is CAISESTVMNTEAFF. The CDR3, as DNA: TGTGCCATCAGTGAGTCGACGGTCATGAACACTGAAGCTTTCTTT. This chain joins TRBV10-3 and TRBJ1-1, with D hard to call. Germline V gives CDR1 ENHRY, CDR2 SYGVKD. With 0 bases removed from V and 0 bases from J, the gap between germline ends came to 8 bases. The CDR3 covers 15 residues.

The sample holds many counts of this clonotype. This chain joins TRBV7-2 and TRBJ2-1, with 9 bases aligning to TRBD1. Looked up from germline, CDR1 is SGHTA and CDR2 is FQGNSA. The V segment lost 0 bases and the J segment 5 bases; nucleotides outside the gene matches: 8. CDR3 length: 17 amino acids. The CDR3 nucleotides are TGTGCCAGCAGCTTAGCCAGCACCGGGACAGGGAACAATGAGCAGTTCTTC. Translation: CASSLASTGTGNNEQFF.

This clonotype was seen many times. This chain links TRBV28 with TRBJ2-7, with 8 bases that match TRBD1. V was clipped by 2 bases and J by 4 bases; unmatched bases: 1. CDR1 and CDR2 from the germline V gene are MDHEN and SYDVKM. The CDR3 covers 13 residues. The CDR3 spells CASSLRQGYEQYF. CDR3 coding DNA: TGTGCCAGCAGTTTAAGACAGGGGTACGAGCAGTACTTC.

The chain joins TRBV6-6 to TRBJ1-1; no clear D gene. The germline V gene has CDR1 MNHNY and CDR2 SVGAGI (reference sequence). The CDR3 is made up of 14 amino acids. V shed 7 bases and J shed 1 base, with 13 bases lying between them. The CDR3 nucleotides read TGTGCCAGCATCCCTCCGGCCAGGAACACTGAAGCTTTCTTT. Its translation is CASIPPARNTEAFF.

This clonotype has ten or more counts. This chain links TRBV6-5 with TRBJ1-1, with D maybe TRBD1 (6 bases). CDR1 MNHEY and CDR2 SVGAGI come from the germline V gene. The CDR3 totals 14 residues. Trimming pared 6 bases from V and 4 bases from J, leaving 15 bases between. CDR3 sequence reads: CASRNREGLTEAFF. In nucleotides, the CDR3 is TGTGCCAGCAGGAACAGGGAAGGGCTCACTGAAGCTTTCTTT.

The chain joins TRBV27 to TRBJ2-7; D is ambiguous. V lost 5 bases, J lost 2 bases, and 22 bases lay in between. Germline lookup yields CDR1 MNHEY and CDR2 SMNVEV (reference sequence). The CDR3 runs to 17 residues. In DNA, the CDR3 is TGTGCCAGCAGTCCCTCTTTGGATAGCTCTAACCCCTACGAGCAGTACTTC. Protein product: CASSPSLDSSNPYEQYF.

Ten or more counts support this clonotype. The chain joins TRBV5-5 to TRBJ1-1, with D maybe TRBD1 (5 bases). CDR1 and CDR2 from the germline V gene are SGHKS and YYEKEE (reference sequence). The CDR3 has 14 residues. Trimming removed 4 bases from V and 1 base from J, with 11 bases in between. The CDR3 loop is CASSTKTENTEAFF. CDR3 nucleotide sequence: TGTGCCAGCAGCACTAAGACAGAGAACACTGAAGCTTTCTTT.

The rearrangement links TRBV27 to TRBJ1-1; D not certain. In germline, CDR1 is MNHEY, CDR2 SMNVEV (reference sequence). CDR3 size: 14 residues. Trimming took 0 bases from V and 0 from J, leaving 5 bases between them. The CDR3 nucleotides are TGTGCCAGCAGTTTATCCGGGGTGAACACTGAAGCTTTCTTT. Translating gives CASSLSGVNTEAFF.

This clonotype was observed at least ten times. The chain employs TRBV4-1 and TRBJ1-1; D unclear. CDR1 and CDR2 from the germline V gene are MGHRA and YSYEKL. V dropped 1 base and J dropped 4 bases, with 10 bases sitting between them. This CDR3 region has 14 residues. CDR3 in amino acids: CASSQGAGSTEAFF. The CDR3 coding sequence is TGCGCCAGCAGCCAAGGGGCAGGTAGCACTGAAGCTTTCTTT.

This clonotype came up many times. The CDR3 sequence is CASSPRAAMNTEAFF. The CDR3 DNA is TGTGCCAGCAGCCCCCGGGCGGCTATGAACACTGAAGCTTTCTTT. The chain recombines TRBV9 with TRBJ1-1; D ambiguous. CDR3 size: 15 residues. Looked up from germline, CDR1 is SGDLS and CDR2 is YYNGEE. V was pared by 4 bases and J by 0 bases, with 13 bases between.

This clonotype has at least ten counts. The chain carries TRBV12-3 or TRBV12-4 and TRBJ2-6, with D uncertain. The V gene lost 2 bases and the J gene lost 0 bases, with 5 bases spanning the gap. The CDR3 contains 15 residues. The CDR3 nucleotides read TGTGCCAGCAGTTTACTGAACTCTGGGGCCAACGTCCTGACTTTC. Encoded protein: CASSLLNSGANVLTF.

This clonotype was observed a handful of times. This chain joins TRBV6-1 and TRBJ1-5; D is ambiguous. Per the germline V gene, CDR1 is MNHNS and CDR2 is SASEGT. The CDR3 has 14 residues. Trimming left V 3 bases short and J 0 bases short, with 6 bases between. CDR3 protein: CASSDSRSNQPQHF. CDR3 in DNA: TGTGCCAGCAGTGATTCCCGTAGCAATCAGCCCCAGCATTTT.

This clonotype was counted many times. The genes are TRBV7-9 and TRBJ2-1; D gene ambiguous. The CDR3 runs 13 residues. Germline CDR1 and CDR2: SEHNR and FQNEAQ (reference sequence). Trimming removed 3 bases from V and 8 bases from J, with 11 bases in between. In DNA, the CDR3 is TGTGCCAGCAGCTTTCCTTTAGATGATGAGCAGTTCTTC. Its translation is CASSFPLDDEQFF.

The gene calls are TRBV3-1 and TRBJ2-7, with TRBD2 as a possible D gene (5 bases). This CDR3 spans 16 amino acids. Germline values: CDR1 LGHDT, CDR2 YNNKEL (reference sequence). The V and J ends lost 4 bases and 2 bases respectively, with 18 bases between them. The CDR3 DNA sequence: TGTGCCAGCAGCCCTAAAGGAGGCGGGTATACCTACGAGCAGTACTTC. Protein sequence: CASSPKGGGYTYEQYF.

This clonotype was seen a handful of times. V usage is TRBV6-2 or TRBV6-3 and J usage is TRBJ2-2; 7 nucleotides agree with TRBD2. The CDR3 sequence is 17 residues long. Germline CDR1 and CDR2: MNHEY and SVGEGT. The V and J ends lost 0 bases and 1 base, in that order; junction bases with no gene match: 5. The CDR3 region is CASSYSLLAVNTGELFF. The CDR3 DNA reads as TGTGCCAGCAGTTACTCGCTCCTAGCGGTGAACACCGGGGAGCTGTTTTTT.

This clonotype turned up a few times. The V call is TRBV12-3 or TRBV12-4, the J call TRBJ1-2; tentative D call: TRBD1 (6 bases). There are 13 residues in the CDR3. The V end was cut by 0 bases, the J end by 5 bases, with 7 bases between. CDR3 region: CASSLAGQYGYTF. As DNA, the CDR3 is TGTGCCAGCAGTTTAGCCGGACAGTATGGCTACACCTTC.

This clonotype was seen ten or more times. This chain joins TRBV3-1 and TRBJ2-2, with TRBD1 identical over 10 bases. Germline V CDR1 and CDR2: LGHDT, YNNKEL (reference sequence). This CDR3 comprises 17 residues. Trimming took 4 bases from V and 4 from J; bases not matched to a gene: 9. CDR3 nucleotides: TGTGCCAGCAGCCCCCCTGGGGGGACAGGGGTCACCGGGGAGCTGTTTTTT. It encodes CASSPPGGTGVTGELFF.

This clonotype has a handful of counts. The chain recombines TRBV5-1 with TRBJ2-6; 10 nucleotides align to TRBD1. After removal of 4 bases from V and 0 bases from J, the junction contained 10 bases not matched to a gene. The germline V gene encodes CDR1 SGHRS and CDR2 YFSETQ. This CDR3 region has 19 residues. The CDR3, as DNA: TGCGCCAGCAGCCCAGAGACAGGGGGCACCTTCTCTGGGGCCAACGTCCTGACTTTC. This codes for CASSPETGGTFSGANVLTF.

The chain carries TRBV14 and TRBJ1-6, with 7 bases matching TRBD1. Germline values: CDR1 SGHDN, CDR2 FVKESK. The CDR3 totals 14 residues. The trim removed 4 bases at V and 12 bases at J, leaving 9 bases unmatched. CDR3 sequence (DNA): TGTGCCAGCAGCCCCGATGGACAGGCCAAACCCCTCCACTTT. Its translation: CASSPDGQAKPLHF.

This sequence joins TRBV12-3 or TRBV12-4 and TRBJ1-1; the D is unclear. CDR3 size: 14 residues. Trimming removed 6 bases at V and 0 bases at J, with 11 bases between. Here the CDR3 reads CASRSMAVNTEAFF. The CDR3 bases are TGTGCCAGCAGATCGATGGCGGTGAACACTGAAGCTTTCTTT.

The chain carries TRBV12-3 or TRBV12-4 and TRBJ1-1; the D is unclear. The CDR3 is 14 amino acids. The ends were cut back, 4 bases at V and 0 bases at J, with 9 bases in the middle. The CDR3 loop reads CASSWSGLNTEAFF. In DNA, the CDR3 is TGTGCCAGCAGTTGGTCCGGTTTGAACACTGAAGCTTTCTTT.

Only a few counts were recorded for this clonotype. The chain couples TRBV30 to TRBJ1-1; D is ambiguous. The CDR3 loop spans 13 amino acids. Trimming left V 0 bases short and J 1 base short, with 6 bases between. Germline V lookup: CDR1 GTSNPN, CDR2 SVGIG (reference sequence). In DNA form, the CDR3 reads TGTGCCTGGAGTGTAAGGCAGAACACTGAAGCTTTCTTT. Translation: CAWSVRQNTEAFF.

This clonotype was detected only once. The chain employs TRBV29-1 and TRBJ2-3, with 10 bases that match TRBD2. Per the germline V gene, CDR1 is SQVTM and CDR2 is ANQGSEA. The CDR3 extends over 16 amino acids. The trim removed 1 base at V and 0 bases at J, leaving 4 bases unmatched. For the CDR3, the DNA is TGCAGCGTTGAAGGTAGCGGGGGGACTAGCACAGATACGCAGTATTTT. It codes for CSVEGSGGTSTDTQYF.

This clonotype turned up a few times. The gene calls are TRBV7-2 and TRBJ2-7; perhaps D is TRBD1 or TRBD2 (5 bases each). Trimming removed 3 bases at V and 8 bases at J, with 11 bases between. CDR1 and CDR2 (germline): SGHTA, FQGNSA. The CDR3 length is 12 residues. The CDR3 spells CASSLEDKKQYF. CDR3 in DNA: TGTGCCAGCAGCTTGGAGGACAAGAAGCAGTACTTC.

This clonotype was seen ten or more times. V and J are TRBV9 and TRBJ1-2, with TRBD1 as a possible D gene (5 bases). The V gene lost 2 bases and the J gene lost 4 bases, with 15 bases spanning the gap. The CDR3 totals 15 residues. The germline gives CDR1 SGDLS, CDR2 YYNGEE. The CDR3: CASSVGTEATYGYTF. Here the CDR3 DNA reads TGTGCCAGCAGCGTTGGGACCGAAGCGACCTATGGCTACACCTTC. Complete variable domain (other parts from reference TRBV9 and TRBJ1-2): DSGVTQTPKHLITATGQRVTLRCSPRSGDLSVYWYQQSLDQGLQFLIQYYNGEERAKGNILERFSAQQFPDLHSELNLSSLELGDSALYFCASSVGTEATYGYTFGSGTRLTVV.